The 21 T cell receptor beta chains in this list originate from one sample, sequenced in a study of T-cell memory formation after mild COVID-19. One entry per CDR3 protein results from TCRdb running MiXCR on the 5' RACE reads. The sample includes 390,000 or so distinct CDR3 sequences, 16% of them seen just once. Sequencing was carried out using PBMCs or a T cell subset sorted from them (not recorded which). These receptors came from a man between 18 and 29 years old who had mild COVID-19 (a few samples of this study predate the infection). Cell type and time point are not known.

This clonotype was seen ten or more times. In DNA form, the CDR3 reads TGTGCCAGCAGCCCGGGGGACACCGGGGAGCTGTTTTTT. It codes for CASSPGDTGELFF. V is TRBV11-3 and J is TRBJ2-2; TRBD2 might be the D (6 bases). The CDR3 runs 13 residues. Germline V CDR1 and CDR2: SGHNT, YENEEA. V lost 5 bases to trimming and J lost 3 bases, with 7 bases between them.

This clonotype was seen a few times. The chain carries TRBV20-1 and TRBJ1-1; tentatively, D is TRBD1 (5 bases). The CDR3 extends over 15 amino acids. V was shortened by 3 bases and J by 6 bases, with 20 bases between the two germline ends. The germline V gene encodes CDR1 DFQATT and CDR2 SNEGSKA (reference sequence). CDR3 coding DNA: TGCAGTGCTAGGAACTACGAGGGACTGATAGCTGAAGCTTTCTTT. This translates into CSARNYEGLIAEAFF.

This clonotype turned up a few times. CDR3 nucleotide sequence: TGCGCCAGCAGCTTGGAGAGTGACAGGAGATTTATTCAGTACTTC. Encoded protein: CASSLESDRRFIQYF. This chain links TRBV5-1 with TRBJ2-4, with a tentative D call TRBD1 (6 bases). The V gene lost 0 bases and the J gene lost 10 bases, with 17 bases spanning the gap. This CDR3 has 15 amino acids. Looked up from germline, CDR1 is SGHRS and CDR2 is YFSETQ.

The chain combines TRBV5-1 with TRBJ2-2; possibly TRBD1 or TRBD2 for D (6 bases each). CDR3 length: 13 amino acids. The V end was cut by 6 bases, the J end by 6 bases, with 12 bases between. Germline V gene sequence: CDR1 SGHRS, CDR2 YFSETQ. The CDR3 sequence: CASTNREAGELFF. The DNA of the CDR3 is TGCGCCAGCACTAACAGGGAGGCCGGGGAGCTGTTTTTT.

This clonotype was observed a few times. The chain combines TRBV7-2 with TRBJ2-3; either TRBD1 or TRBD2 may fit D (6 bases each). The V gene lost 3 bases and the J gene lost 9 bases, with 10 bases spanning the gap. Germline lookup yields CDR1 SGHTA and CDR2 FQGNSA. The CDR3 runs to 12 residues. In DNA, the CDR3 is TGTGCCAGCAGCTTTCTGGGGGGCACGCAGTATTTT. This codes for CASSFLGGTQYF.

The CDR3 protein is CSARDTLATEQYV. CDR3 sequence (DNA): TGCAGTGCTAGAGATACTCTAGCAACCGAGCAGTACGTC. This chain connects TRBV20-1 to TRBJ2-7; D is perhaps TRBD2 (5 bases). Germline values: CDR1 DFQATT, CDR2 SNEGSKA (reference sequence). The CDR3 runs 13 residues. Trimming removed 0 bases from V and 6 bases from J, with 12 bases in between.

The chain links TRBV19 to TRBJ1-5; maybe TRBD1 (5 bases). Germline V gives CDR1 LNHDA, CDR2 SQIVND (reference sequence). Trimming removed 3 bases from V and 4 bases from J, with 10 bases in between. The CDR3 extends over 14 amino acids. The CDR3 DNA reads as TGTGCCAGTAGTATCGGACACCCGAATCAGCCCCAGCATTTT. It codes for CASSIGHPNQPQHF.

This clonotype was counted a few times. This rearrangement joins TRBV7-2 to TRBJ1-1, with no clear D. The V gene lost 1 base and the J gene lost 1 base, with 10 bases spanning the gap. This CDR3 is built from 15 residues. Germline V gene data show CDR1 as SGHTA and CDR2 as FQGNSA. The chain's CDR3 is CASSLDGFGNTEAFF. The CDR3 DNA follows: TGTGCCAGCAGCTTAGACGGGTTTGGGAACACTGAAGCTTTCTTT.

This clonotype was counted only a few times. This chain links TRBV5-1 with TRBJ2-3; D possibly corresponds to TRBD2 (5 bases). Germline CDR1 reads SGHRS; CDR2 reads YFSETQ. The CDR3 runs 15 residues. With 4 bases removed from V and 2 bases from J, the gap between germline ends came to 14 bases. Here the CDR3 reads CASSRADSYTDTQYF. The CDR3 DNA reads as TGCGCCAGCAGCCGAGCGGACTCTTACACAGATACGCAGTATTTT.

As to this clonotype: Mismatch with germline at one junction end may stem from a read error. V usage is TRBV27 and J usage is TRBJ2-7, with 12 bases lining up with TRBD2. The CDR3 sequence is 17 residues long. CDR1 is MNHEY and CDR2 is SMNVEV in the germline V gene (reference sequence). DNA for the CDR3: TGTGCCAGCAGTTTATTACCGGCTAGCGGGGGGGGTTACGAGCATTACTTC. This translates into CASSLLPASGGGYEHYF.

This clonotype was observed a few times. The V and J genes are TRBV5-1 and TRBJ1-1; D not resolved. The CDR3 spans 16 residues. V was trimmed by 2 bases and J by 5 bases, leaving 19 bases between them. Germline V gene sequence: CDR1 SGHRS, CDR2 YFSETQ. CDR3 protein: CASSFSPAGRVTEAFF. In DNA, the CDR3 is TGCGCCAGCAGCTTTTCCCCCGCCGGTAGGGTAACTGAAGCTTTCTTT.

This sequence joins TRBV20-1 and TRBJ1-2; D is unresolved. The CDR3 contains 12 residues. Trimming cost V 2 bases and J 2 bases, with 6 bases left between them. Germline CDR1 and CDR2: DFQATT and SNEGSKA (reference sequence). CDR3 DNA sequence: TGCAGTGCTAGACGGCAGAACTATGGCTACACCTTC. As protein: CSARRQNYGYTF.

This clonotype was counted between two and nine times. V gene TRBV6-6 combines with J gene TRBJ1-5, with a possible D match to TRBD1 (5 bases). The CDR3 loop spans 14 amino acids. Trimming cost V 2 bases and J 6 bases, with 11 bases left between them. Looked up from germline, CDR1 is MNHNY and CDR2 is SVGAGI (reference sequence). Here the CDR3 DNA reads TGTGCCAGCAGTTACAGAGGGGTGGGTCAGCCCCAGCATTTT. Translating it yields CASSYRGVGQPQHF.

This clonotype has just a few counts. The V call is TRBV7-9, the J call TRBJ2-7, with 8 bases fitting TRBD1. The trim removed 5 bases at V and 6 bases at J, leaving 9 bases unmatched. Germline assignment: CDR1 SEHNR and CDR2 FQNEAQ (reference sequence). The CDR3 extends over 14 amino acids. CDR3 region: CASSPRQGPSEQYF. CDR3 DNA sequence: TGTGCCAGCAGCCCCCGACAGGGGCCCAGCGAGCAGTACTTC.

This clonotype has only a few counts. The chain joins TRBV4-3 to TRBJ1-1; TRBD1 might be the D (6 bases). CDR3 length: 17 residues. Trimming removed 1 base at V and 1 base at J, with 16 bases between. Per germline, CDR1 LGHNA and CDR2 YSLEER. DNA for the CDR3: TGCGCCAGCAGCCAAGTCTGGAACGCGGGACAGAACACTGAAGCTTTCTTT. Translated: CASSQVWNAGQNTEAFF.

This clonotype was recorded a few times. The chain is built from TRBV5-1 and TRBJ1-2; 10 bases match TRBD1. Germline CDR1 SGHRS, CDR2 YFSETQ. V lost 4 bases, J lost 8 bases, and 8 bases stayed unmatched. The CDR3 runs 14 residues. The CDR3 region is CASSPRDRGSGYTF. In nucleotides, the CDR3 is TGCGCCAGCAGCCCCCGGGACAGGGGTAGCGGCTACACCTTC.

V gene TRBV6-5 combines with J gene TRBJ2-1, with D perhaps matching TRBD1 or TRBD2 (5 bases each). This CDR3 comprises 14 residues. Germline values: CDR1 MNHEY, CDR2 SVGAGI. Between the trimmed V and J ends, which lost 4 bases and 8 bases, there was a span of 15 bases. CDR3 bases: TGTGCCAGCAGTTTCCTCAGGGTCGGGGATGAGCAGTTCTTC. Amino acid sequence: CASSFLRVGDEQFF.

The CDR3: CSAREVRLLAKNIQYF. CDR3 DNA: TGCAGTGCTAGAGAGGTCAGACTATTAGCCAAAAACATTCAGTACTTC. V gene TRBV20-1 combines with J gene TRBJ2-4, with D possibly being TRBD2 (5 bases). The CDR3 is 16 residues long. The germline gives CDR1 DFQATT, CDR2 SNEGSKA (reference sequence). V lost 0 bases, J lost 0 bases, and 12 bases lay in between.

This clonotype turned up a few times. This chain links TRBV18 with TRBJ1-2, with unresolved D. V lost 1 base to trimming and J lost 2 bases, with 8 bases between them. Germline loops: CDR1 KGHSH, CDR2 LQKENI. The CDR3 contains 14 residues. CDR3 loop: CASSPLRGNYGYTF. The CDR3 region has the DNA TGTGCCAGCTCACCACTCAGAGGGAACTATGGCTACACCTTC.

This clonotype was observed a handful of times. V is TRBV4-1 and J is TRBJ1-6; no definite D call. The CDR3 runs to 18 residues. The ends were cut back, 0 bases at V and 8 bases at J, with 20 bases in the middle. In germline, CDR1 is MGHRA, CDR2 YSYEKL. CDR3 protein: CASSQERAIWGGDSPLHF. The CDR3 DNA reads as TGCGCCAGCAGCCAAGAAAGGGCGATTTGGGGTGGAGATTCACCCCTCCACTTT.

This chain links TRBV7-9 with TRBJ2-1, with TRBD2 matching 7 bases. With 0 bases clipped from V and 1 base from J, the junction kept 9 bases outside the gene matches. CDR1 is SEHNR, CDR2 FQNEAQ, per germline (reference sequence). CDR3 length: 18 residues. The CDR3 coding sequence is TGTGCCAGCAGCTTAGCCCTGGGGTGGCGGGGGTCCTACAATGAGCAGTTCTTC. As protein: CASSLALGWRGSYNEQFF. The full variable domain, in which reference TRBV7-9 and TRBJ2-1 provide the parts outside the CDR3, is DTGVSQNPRHKITKRGQNVTFRCDPISEHNRLYWYRQTLGQGPEFLTYFQNEAQLEKSRLLSDRFSAERPKGSFSTLEIQRTEQGDSAMYLCASSLALGWRGSYNEQFFGPGTRLTVL.